The rows below give T cell receptor beta chains drawn from one sample of a study of glioma-infiltrating T cells after dendritic cell vaccination. This table comes from immunoSEQ multiplex PCR, and its TCRdb copy is limited to in-frame clones, with some not included. The profile shows fewer than 75,000 clones, 81% of them singletons. The sample in question was blood, obtained before dendritic cell vaccination. These receptors all stem from a human donor with glioblastoma. Both conserved end residues are part of each CDR3. Each record gives: clone size, V gene, J gene, CDR3 protein. Only some rows state a clone size, as once, few, many or a class for expanded clones.

.,TRBV19,TRBJ1-1,CASSISVNTEAFF
.,TRBV19,TRBJ1-5,CASSITGTGPYSNQPQHF
.,TRBV2,TRBJ1-5,CASSDEGGRQPQHF
once,TRBV7-9,TRBJ1-5,CASSPGGNQPQHF
.,TRBV19,TRBJ1-5,CASSIGRAGQGKNQPQHF
.,TRBV6-5,TRBJ2-1,CASNPPGQGASEQFF
.,TRBV5-4,TRBJ2-3,CASSSWTAGRDTQYF
.,TRBV5-1,TRBJ1-1,CASSLVGMNTEAFF
.,TRBV6-6,TRBJ2-2,CASSYSSDSGGELFF
.,TRBV19,TRBJ1-5,CASSIGQAVGKPQHF
.,TRBV7-2,TRBJ2-7,CASTEGAAQQYF
once,TRBV2,TRBJ1-5,CASSPTGTQSQPQHF
.,TRBV29-1,TRBJ1-1,CSVAVTGGGTEAFF
.,TRBV7-9,TRBJ1-3,CASSLARSGNTIYF
.,TRBV7-3,TRBJ2-2,CASSRLDRGNTGELFF
.,TRBV5-1,TRBJ2-1,CASSLESGGGGNEQFF
.,TRBV14,TRBJ2-7,CASSQRHGYEQYF
.,TRBV29-1,TRBJ1-2,CSARQGALGYTF
.,TRBV27,TRBJ1-2,CASSGTRSGYTF
.,TRBV6-1,TRBJ2-2,CASGERWDTGELFF
.,TRBV7-2,TRBJ2-1,CASSLEVTGGNEQFF
.,TRBV5-6,TRBJ2-3,CASSTRTSGYTDTQYF
.,TRBV6-6,TRBJ2-5,CASSYDYRETQYF
.,TRBV12-5,TRBJ1-2,CASGLVPAGGDYGYTF
.,TRBV19,TRBJ1-1,CASSRELNTEAFF